One T cell receptor (beta chain) is described in this entry. The antigen is undetermined. This sample was included in a study of T cells after yellow fever vaccination. The CDR3 contains 14 residues. V lost 3 bases and J 1 base, leaving 10 bases between the germline ends. CDR1 is SGHRS, CDR2 YFSETQ, per germline. General study findings and limits: Subsequent to the booster, the majority of primary-vaccination clones reappeared (96% CD4, around 85% CD8). FACS-sorted repertoires might harbor abundant contaminating clonotypes from the bulk population.

The 5'RACE template-switching step produced TCR cDNA and added a universal primer site and UMIs. One entry per CDR3 protein results from TCRdb running MiXCR on the 5' RACE reads. The sample includes around 180,000 distinct CDR3 sequences, approximately 6.2% of them seen just once. The clonotype comes from a man aged 18 to 35 who received the YFV17D yellow fever vaccine. V usage is TRBV5-1 and J usage is TRBJ2-5; D gene unclear. This specimen was CD4+ T cells sorted from PBMCs, taken on the day of the first yellow fever vaccination. The CDR3: CASSYGASQETQYF. The CDR3 nucleotides read TGCGCCAGCAGCTATGGCGCCTCCCAAGAGACCCAGTACTTC.